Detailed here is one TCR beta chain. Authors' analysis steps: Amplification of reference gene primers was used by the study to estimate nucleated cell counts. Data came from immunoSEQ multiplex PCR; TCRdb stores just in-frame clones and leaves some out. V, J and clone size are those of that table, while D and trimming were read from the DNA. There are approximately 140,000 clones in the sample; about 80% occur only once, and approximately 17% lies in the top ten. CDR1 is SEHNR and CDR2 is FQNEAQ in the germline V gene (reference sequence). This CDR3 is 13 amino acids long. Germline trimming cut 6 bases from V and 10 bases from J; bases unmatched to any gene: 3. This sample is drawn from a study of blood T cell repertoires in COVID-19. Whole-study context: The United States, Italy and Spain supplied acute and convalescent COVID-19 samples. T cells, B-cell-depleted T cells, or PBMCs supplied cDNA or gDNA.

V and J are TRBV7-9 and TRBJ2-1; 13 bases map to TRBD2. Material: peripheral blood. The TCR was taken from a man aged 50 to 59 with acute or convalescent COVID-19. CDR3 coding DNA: TGTGCCAGCAGACGGACTAGCGGGAGAGAGCAGTTCTTC. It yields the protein CASRRTSGREQFF.